The 27 T cell receptor beta chains reported below all come from one sample, sequenced in a study of T cell clonality in common variable immunodeficiency. The table came from immunoSEQ multiplex PCR; TCRdb's copy has only in-frame clones and leaves some out. The data show about 28,000 clones, none appearing only once, with around 3% held by the ten largest. Study-level results: Common variable immunodeficiency TCR beta sequences reportedly had fewer deletions and N-nucleotide insertions.

These receptors have no identified antigens. Sequences were obtained from peripheral blood mononuclear cells. All receptors derive from a human donor with common variable immunodeficiency.

This clone was counted ten times or more. The sequence runs out 3 residues before the end of the CDR3; the remainder is reconstructed from the germline J gene. V is TRBV7-2 and J is TRBJ1-5; the match to TRBD1 covers 7 bases. The CDR3 runs 15 residues. Per the germline V gene, CDR1 is SGHTA and CDR2 is FQGNSA. The V gene end was trimmed by 1 base and the J gene end by 5 bases; junction bases not matched to a gene: 5. CDR3 DNA, as far as it was read: TGTGCCAGCAGCTTAGTACCCGACAGGGATCAGCCC. Amino acids: CASSLVPDRDQP. From start to end, the CDR3 is CASSLVPDRDQPQHF. The variable domain in full, with the rest retrieved from reference TRBV7-2 and TRBJ1-5, is GAGVSQSPSNKVTEKGKDVELRCDPISGHTALYWYRQSLGQGLEFLIYFQGNSAPDKSGLPSDRFSAERTGGSVSTLTIQRTQQEDSAVYLCASSLVPDRDQPQHFGDGTRLSIL.

This clone was counted ten times or more. The CDR3 DNA, read in part, is TGTGCCAGCAGTTCGCCGGGAACAGGAAATTATGGC. Amino acid sequence: CASSSPGTGNYG. The whole CDR3 reads CASSSPGTGNYGYTF. The chain couples TRBV28 to TRBJ1-2; TRBD1 might be the D (5 bases). Coverage ceases 3 residues before the CDR3 finishes, and the germline J gene fills in the end. The V end lost 4 bases, the J end lost 5 bases, and 17 bases lay between the germline ends. Germline lookup yields CDR1 MDHEN and CDR2 SYDVKM. The CDR3 runs to 15 residues.

This clone has ten or more counts. The read comes to an end 3 residues before the CDR3 does, leaving the germline J gene to fill in the end. V gene TRBV20-1 combines with J gene TRBJ2-3; tentative D call: TRBD2 (5 bases). The germline CDR1 and CDR2 sequences are DFQATT and SNEGSKA (reference sequence). The CDR3 length is 15 residues. Trimming took 3 bases from V and 0 from J, leaving 13 bases between them. CDR3 DNA (partial): TGCAGTGCTAGTGTGCGGACTGCTAGCACAGATACG. This codes for CSASVRTASTDT. In full, the CDR3 reads CSASVRTASTDTQYF.

At least ten counts were recorded for this clone. The CDR3 loop reads CASEGGGRQPQHF. The CDR3 bases that were read are TGTGCCAGCGAAGGGGGAGGTAGACAGCCC. The genes are TRBV28 and TRBJ1-5, with TRBD1 as a possible D gene (6 bases). Coverage ceases 3 residues before the CDR3 finishes, and the germline J gene fills in the end. The germline V gene has CDR1 MDHEN and CDR2 SYDVKM. This CDR3 has 13 amino acids. V gave up 8 bases and J gave up 7 bases, with 15 bases separating them.

This clone was counted only a few times. The read ends 3 residues shy of where the CDR3 ends; the end is completed using the germline J gene. The V call is TRBV30, the J call TRBJ2-7; D is possibly TRBD2 (5 bases). The CDR3 is 16 residues long. Trimming cost V 2 bases and J 3 bases, with 20 bases left between them. The germline V gene encodes CDR1 GTSNPN and CDR2 SVGIG (reference sequence). CDR3 protein: CAWSRPHGERFYEQYF. CDR3 DNA, as far as it was read: TGTGCCTGGAGTCGCCCCCACGGGGAGAGATTCTACGAG.

This clone occurred a few times. The read comes to an end 3 residues before the CDR3 does, leaving the germline J gene to fill in the end. J is TRBJ1-4 and V is TRBV29-1; the D is unclear. Germline CDR1 reads SQVTM; CDR2 reads ANQGSEA. The CDR3 is made up of 13 amino acids. The ends were cut back, 7 bases at V and 8 bases at J, with 17 bases in the middle. The CDR3 bases that were read are TGCAGCGCTGAGGTCGGCGGCGGAGAAAAA. Residues: CSAEVGGGEK. The whole CDR3 sequence reads CSAEVGGGEKLFF.

This clone was detected ten times or more. CDR3 in amino acids: CASSVDGQGAGGYTF. The sequenced CDR3 bases are TGCGCCAGCAGCGTGGATGGACAGGGGGCCGGTGGC. The chain recombines TRBV5-1 with TRBJ1-2; TRBD1 aligns across 11 bases. The CDR3 is cut off 3 residues early in the read; its end comes from the germline J gene. The ends lost 4 bases at V and 7 bases at J; junction bases unmatched: 9. The CDR3 length is 15 residues. The germline V gene encodes CDR1 SGHRS and CDR2 YFSETQ.

At least ten counts were recorded for this clone. From the germline J gene comes the end of the CDR3, since the read stops 3 residues before it. The chain uses TRBV11-2 and TRBJ2-3; D call uncertain. The CDR3 covers 12 residues. CDR1 and CDR2 (germline): SGHAT, FQNNGV. V gave up 3 bases and J gave up 3 bases, with 4 bases separating them. The CDR3 reads CASSFVTDTQYF. Partial CDR3 DNA: TGTGCCAGCAGCTTCGTTACAGATACG.

Many counts were recorded for this clone. The sequenced CDR3 bases are TGTGCCAGCAGCTCGGGACTAGCGGGACAAGAGACC. Translating gives CASSSGLAGQET. The whole CDR3 protein is CASSSGLAGQETQYF. The chain employs TRBV7-9 and TRBJ2-5; 13 bases align to TRBD2. Coverage ceases 3 residues before the CDR3 finishes, and the germline J gene fills in the end. V was pared by 4 bases and J by 2 bases, with 1 base of the junction left unmatched. The CDR3 is 15 residues long. Germline CDR1 and CDR2: SEHNR and FQNEAQ (reference sequence).

This clone was seen only a few times. The CDR3 extends 3 residues past the end of the read, so its final part is completed from the germline J gene. The chain combines TRBV16 with TRBJ2-7; maybe TRBD2 (6 bases). This CDR3 is built from 14 residues. CDR1 is KGHSY, CDR2 FQNENV, per germline. V was shortened by 4 bases and J by 1 base, with 11 bases between the two germline ends. The sequenced part of the CDR3 DNA is TGTGCCAGCAGCCCTGATGGGGGGTCCTACGAG. Translation gives CASSPDGGSYE. The full CDR3 sequence reads CASSPDGGSYEQYF.

The table lists this clone with a few counts. Other nucleotide sequences from this sample produce the same CDR3. The sequenced CDR3 bases are TGTGCCAGCAGCTTAGGACTAAACCAAGAGACC. Protein sequence: CASSLGLNQET. The whole CDR3 reads CASSLGLNQETQYF. This sequence joins TRBV7-8 and TRBJ2-5, with D possibly being TRBD2 (5 bases). The read ends 3 residues early relative to the CDR3; the germline J gene fills the gap. CDR3 length: 14 amino acids. V was shortened by 1 base and J by 0 bases, with 6 bases between the two germline ends. Germline CDR1 is SGHVS and CDR2 is FQNEAQ.

This clone was counted at least ten times. From the germline J gene comes the end of the CDR3, since the read stops 3 residues before it. The V call is TRBV5-6, the J call TRBJ2-7; D possibly corresponds to TRBD2 (6 bases). V was shortened by 0 bases and J by 3 bases, with 13 bases between the two germline ends. CDR1 SGHDT and CDR2 YYEEEE come from the germline V gene. This CDR3 has 15 residues. The CDR3 DNA, read in part, is TGTGCCAGCAGCTTGGCGCCTAGCGCCTTCTACGAG. Its translation is CASSLAPSAFYE. The entire CDR3 protein is CASSLAPSAFYEQYF.

In its sample, this clone was seen many times. From the germline J gene comes the end of the CDR3, since the read stops 3 residues before it. This rearrangement joins TRBV18 to TRBJ1-2, with D possibly TRBD1 on 6 matching bases. Per the germline V gene, CDR1 is KGHSH and CDR2 is LQKENI. V gave up 0 bases and J gave up 4 bases, with 9 bases separating them. CDR3 size: 14 residues. CDR3 in amino acids: CASSPPTGFYGYTF. Partial CDR3 DNA: TGTGCCAGCTCACCACCAACAGGGTTCTATGGC.

This clone showed up many times. CDR3 DNA, as far as it was read: TGTGCCAGCTCATTAAAGGGCATGAACACTGAA. Translated: CASSLKGMNTE. The complete CDR3 reads CASSLKGMNTEAFF. The chain employs TRBV18 and TRBJ1-1, with D unresolved. With the read ending 3 residues before the CDR3 end, the germline J gene is used to fill in that end. The CDR3 length is 14 residues. Germline CDR1 and CDR2: KGHSH and LQKENI. Trimming left V 5 bases short and J 0 bases short, with 10 bases between.

This clone was seen repeatedly, ten times or more. The CDR3 end falls 3 residues outside the read, so it is completed with the germline J gene. The rearrangement joins TRBV7-9 to TRBJ1-1, with 7 bases identical to TRBD1. Germline lookup yields CDR1 SEHNR and CDR2 FQNEAQ (reference sequence). The trim removed 5 bases at V and 0 bases at J, leaving 3 bases unmatched. The CDR3 extends over 14 amino acids. This CDR3 is CASSGGQMNTEAFF. CDR3 DNA (partial): TGTGCCAGCAGCGGGGGACAGATGAACACTGAA.

Ten or more counts support this clone. The read is 3 residues too short to cover the CDR3 end, so that end is filled in from the germline J gene. The rearrangement links TRBV2 to TRBJ2-1; TRBD2 might be the D (7 bases). This CDR3 has 19 amino acids. CDR1 is SNHLY and CDR2 is FYNNEI in the germline V gene. Trimming took 7 bases from V and 0 from J, leaving 25 bases between them. The CDR3 bases that were read are TGTGCCAGCAAGAGGGGGACTACTAGGCCGTCAAGCTCCTACAATGAG. Its protein product is CASKRGTTRPSSSYNE. Given in full, the CDR3 is CASKRGTTRPSSSYNEQFF.

This clone was seen ten or more times. The read ends 3 residues before the CDR3 terminus; that terminus is restored from the germline J gene. This rearrangement joins TRBV5-1 to TRBJ2-1; 9 nucleotides match TRBD2. Germline V gene lookup returns CDR1 SGHRS and CDR2 YFSETQ. Germline trimming cut 2 bases from V and 4 bases from J; bases unmatched to any gene: 10. This CDR3 contains 17 residues. The DNA read from the CDR3 is TGCGCCAGCAGCTTAGCGCTAGCGGGACCCCCTTACAATGAG. This gives the protein CASSLALAGPPYNE. The whole CDR3 sequence reads CASSLALAGPPYNEQFF.

The CDR3 sequence: CASSLDSRNTEAFF. The CDR3 bases that were read are TGCGCCAGCAGCCTCGACAGTCGGAACACTGAA. The chain employs TRBV5-1 and TRBJ1-1, with a possible D match to TRBD1 (5 bases). The CDR3 end is not reached by the read, which stops 3 residues before it; the germline J gene fills it in. The V end lost 4 bases, the J end lost 1 base, and 11 bases lay between the germline ends. From germline, CDR1 is SGHRS and CDR2 YFSETQ. The CDR3 extends over 14 amino acids.

This clone came up a few times. The read comes to an end 3 residues before the CDR3 does, leaving the germline J gene to fill in the end. The chain links TRBV11-3 to TRBJ2-1, with a tentative D call TRBD2 (6 bases). The CDR3 runs 15 residues. Germline V gene data show CDR1 as SGHNT and CDR2 as YENEEA. Deletions cut 5 bases from V and 7 bases from J, with 18 bases between. Incomplete CDR3 DNA: TGTGCCAGCAGCAACGGGCGCGGGAATCAGAATGAG. Its translation: CASSNGRGNQNE. The whole CDR3 region reads CASSNGRGNQNEQFF.

This clone has a count of ten or more. Coverage ceases 3 residues before the CDR3 finishes, and the germline J gene fills in the end. The chain couples TRBV6-2 or TRBV6-3 to TRBJ2-3; TRBD2 matches 11 bases. CDR1 and CDR2 (germline): MNHEY, SVGEGT. CDR3 length equals 14 residues. CDR3 DNA (partial): TGTGCCAGCAGTTACTTTCTAGCGGGAGGTTCG. This gives the protein CASSYFLAGGS. The CDR3 in full is CASSYFLAGGSQYF.

By frequency in the sample, this clone is medium-sized (0.01 to 0.1%). Coverage ceases 3 residues before the CDR3 finishes, and the germline J gene fills in the end. The V gene is TRBV18, the J gene TRBJ2-4; D gene ambiguous. With 0 bases removed from V and 1 base from J, the gap between germline ends came to 7 bases. Germline V CDR1 and CDR2: KGHSH, LQKENI. This CDR3 region has 15 residues. CDR3 DNA, as far as it was read: TGTGCCAGCTCACCACCATCCAGGGCCAAAAACATT. Translating it yields CASSPPSRAKNI. Given in full, the CDR3 is CASSPPSRAKNIQYF.

This clone was counted at least ten times. The read terminates 3 residues ahead of where the CDR3 ends, so the germline J gene completes it. This rearrangement joins TRBV19 to TRBJ2-3; 9 bases fit TRBD2. CDR3 size: 21 residues. Germline values: CDR1 LNHDA, CDR2 SQIVND (reference sequence). Trimming cost V 5 bases and J 2 bases; bases outside gene matches: 23. The CDR3: CASSVTGTSNFYAGSTDTQYF. CDR3 DNA (partial): TGTGCCAGTAGTGTCACCGGGACTAGCAACTTTTACGCGGGGTCCACAGATACG.

In this sample, this clone turned up many times. Read data end 3 residues before the CDR3 end; the end is taken from the germline J gene. The chain uses TRBV5-1 and TRBJ2-3; D may correspond to TRBD1 or TRBD2 (5 bases each). Germline CDR1 SGHRS, CDR2 YFSETQ. The CDR3 is 17 residues long. Trimming took 0 bases from V and 0 from J, leaving 14 bases between them. CDR3 sequence: CASSLVEGRTSTDTQYF. The sequenced CDR3 bases are TGCGCCAGCAGCTTGGTCGAGGGGCGTACTAGCACAGATACG.

This clone has ten or more counts. Read sequence stops 3 residues before the CDR3 end, and the germline J gene provides the missing end. The V gene is TRBV29-1, the J gene TRBJ1-2; the D gene is possibly TRBD1 (6 bases). This CDR3 region has 15 residues. Trimming left V 2 bases short and J 4 bases short, with 17 bases between. Germline values: CDR1 SQVTM, CDR2 ANQGSEA. The CDR3 reads CSVETTGPQGYGYTF. The CDR3 bases that were read are TGCAGCGTTGAAACCACAGGGCCCCAGGGCTATGGC.

The table lists this clone with many counts. Read coverage stops 3 residues before the CDR3 terminus; the germline J gene supplies the remainder. The chain combines TRBV6-2 or TRBV6-3 with TRBJ1-1; D gene unclear. CDR1 and CDR2 from the germline V gene are MNHEY and SVGEGT. V lost 4 bases to trimming and J lost 4 bases, with 13 bases between them. The CDR3 spans 14 residues. CDR3 DNA, as far as it was read: TGTGCCAGCAGTTTGCTAAACCCAAGCACTGAA. As protein: CASSLLNPSTE. The entire CDR3 protein is CASSLLNPSTEAFF.

This clone was seen ten or more times. The read ends 3 residues before the CDR3 terminus; that terminus is restored from the germline J gene. J is TRBJ2-2 and V is TRBV5-1; D possibly corresponds to TRBD1 (5 bases). The CDR3 totals 14 residues. The V end was cut by 0 bases, the J end by 7 bases, with 10 bases between. Germline CDR1 is SGHRS and CDR2 is YFSETQ. CDR3 region: CASSLGRRGGELFF. The sequenced part of the CDR3 DNA is TGCGCCAGCAGCTTGGGCCGAAGGGGCGGGGAG. The full variable domain, in which reference TRBV5-1 and TRBJ2-2 provide the parts outside the CDR3, is KAGVTQTPRYLIKTRGQQVTLSCSPISGHRSVSWYQQTPGQGLQFLFEYFSETQRNKGNFPGRFSGRQFSNSRSEMNVSTLELGDSALYLCASSLGRRGGELFFGEGSRLTVL.

By sample share, this clone is medium-sized. The missing CDR3 end, 3 residues past where the read stops, is filled in from the germline J gene. This sequence joins TRBV18 and TRBJ1-1, with D perhaps matching TRBD1 (6 bases). Between the trimmed V and J ends, which lost 1 base and 3 bases, there was a span of 6 bases. Germline V gene lookup returns CDR1 KGHSH and CDR2 LQKENI. This CDR3 is built from 13 residues. The chain's CDR3 is CASSPRTDTEAFF. The CDR3 DNA, read in part, is TGTGCCAGCTCACCACGGACAGACACTGAA.